The 28 T cell receptor beta chains below were found in one sample sequenced in a study of T cell repertoires in cytomegalovirus infection. Each CDR3 protein gets one entry after TCRdb re-called the reads with MiXCR. The sample carries roughly 720,000 distinct CDR3 sequences, 35% recorded once. The sample was PBMCs. These receptors all come from a human donor in good health (CMV status not recorded). Some clones in this sample may be carry-over from other donors' samples.

This clonotype has a count of ten or more. The V call is TRBV7-8, the J call TRBJ1-5; a possible D gene is TRBD1 (5 bases). V gave up 5 bases and J gave up 0 bases, with 11 bases separating them. CDR3 length: 15 residues. Germline V lookup: CDR1 SGHVS, CDR2 FQNEAQ. CDR3 in amino acids: CASSRSQGSNQPQHF. The CDR3, as DNA: TGTGCCAGCAGCCGAAGTCAGGGTAGCAATCAGCCCCAGCATTTT.

The chain links TRBV14 to TRBJ1-1, with D unresolved. This CDR3 is built from 14 residues. Trimming took 2 bases from V and 4 from J, leaving 11 bases between them. In germline, CDR1 is SGHDN, CDR2 FVKESK. CDR3 coding DNA: TGTGCCAGCAGCCAACGGAAAGGAAGCACTGAAGCTTTCTTT. This translates into CASSQRKGSTEAFF.

This clonotype was observed at least ten times. The chain has TRBV12-3 or TRBV12-4 and TRBJ2-7; D might be TRBD1 (6 bases). The CDR3 has 16 residues. The ends were cut back, 7 bases at V and 3 bases at J, with 22 bases in the middle. The CDR3 DNA reads as TGTGCCAGCAATCTCAGGACAGCTGCACCCCACTACGAGCAGTACTTC. Translating it yields CASNLRTAAPHYEQYF.

The chain uses TRBV6-2 or TRBV6-3 and TRBJ2-5; tentative D call: TRBD2 (5 bases). This CDR3 contains 16 residues. Germline V gene lookup returns CDR1 MNHEY and CDR2 SVGEGT. Trimming took off 6 bases at V and 2 bases at J, with 19 bases between the two ends. In DNA, the CDR3 is TGTGCCAGCAGCTCCTCCCGAGGGCCACGTCAAGAGACCCAGTACTTC. Amino acid sequence: CASSSSRGPRQETQYF.

The sample holds one count of this clonotype. The rearrangement uses TRBV27 and TRBJ2-5, with 10 positions matching TRBD2. Trimming took 1 base from V and 3 from J; bases not matched to a gene: 5. The CDR3 sequence is 16 residues long. Germline loops: CDR1 MNHEY, CDR2 SMNVEV (reference sequence). The CDR3 coding sequence is TGTGCCAGCAGTTTATTTAGCGGGGGGTCAGAAGAGACCCAGTACTTC. Protein product: CASSLFSGGSEETQYF.

Concerning this clonotype itself: A read error may be the cause here, since a much bigger clone is one base away. The V and J genes are TRBV11-2 and TRBJ2-5, with 11 positions matching TRBD2. This CDR3 is 17 amino acids long. From germline, CDR1 is SGHAT and CDR2 FQNNGV. This chain's CDR3 is CASSLGGLAGPRETHYF. CDR3 coding DNA: TGTGCCAGCAGCTTAGGTGGACTAGCGGGCCCCCGAGAGACCCATTACTTC.

The chain employs TRBV20-1 and TRBJ1-5, with D uncertain. Trimming removed 0 bases at V and 8 bases at J, with 11 bases between. The CDR3 is 13 residues long. The germline CDR1 and CDR2 sequences are DFQATT and SNEGSKA (reference sequence). As DNA, the CDR3 is TGCAGTGCTAGAGATTTCAACGACAAGCCCCAGCATTTT. Translation gives CSARDFNDKPQHF.

There are a few counts of this clonotype. V gene TRBV7-2 combines with J gene TRBJ2-7; the match to TRBD1 covers 8 bases. Per the germline V gene, CDR1 is SGHTA and CDR2 is FQGNSA. The CDR3 extends over 14 amino acids. J lost 5 bases, V lost 5 bases, and 8 bases had no gene match. The CDR3 sequence is CASSGQGRLHEQYF. The CDR3 coding sequence is TGTGCCAGCAGCGGACAGGGACGGCTCCACGAGCAGTACTTC.

Many counts were recorded for this clonotype. The chain joins TRBV7-2 to TRBJ2-7; D not resolved. This CDR3 has 14 amino acids. V was cut by 0 bases and J by 2 bases, with 8 bases left in between. Germline CDR1 SGHTA, CDR2 FQGNSA. The CDR3 is CASSLARVTYEQYF. CDR3 DNA: TGTGCCAGCAGCTTAGCTAGGGTAACCTACGAGCAGTACTTC.

This rearrangement joins TRBV10-3 to TRBJ2-5; D is possibly TRBD1 (6 bases). Germline CDR1 and CDR2: ENHRY and SYGVKD. This CDR3 comprises 17 residues. V was shortened by 10 bases and J by 1 base, with 25 bases between the two germline ends. CDR3 sequence: CATQAPSPNRAQETQYF. CDR3 sequence (DNA): TGTGCCACCCAGGCCCCCTCTCCCAACAGGGCCCAAGAGACCCAGTACTTC.

The rearrangement joins TRBV28 to TRBJ1-5, with D maybe TRBD1 (5 bases). The germline CDR1 and CDR2 sequences are MDHEN and SYDVKM. V was trimmed by 3 bases and J by 3 bases, leaving 18 bases between them. The CDR3 has 17 amino acids. CDR3: CASSFAGPSSPNQPQHF. CDR3 DNA sequence: TGTGCCAGCAGTTTCGCGGGACCCAGTTCTCCCAATCAGCCCCAGCATTTT.

The gene calls are TRBV12-3 or TRBV12-4 and TRBJ2-1, with a tentative D call TRBD1 (6 bases). The V and J ends lost 6 bases and 2 bases respectively, with 14 bases between them. This CDR3 is 15 amino acids long. CDR3 sequence reads: CASSDQGRTYNEQFF. The CDR3 DNA is TGTGCCAGCAGCGATCAGGGGAGAACCTACAATGAGCAGTTCTTC.

This clonotype was seen many times. V is TRBV7-8 and J is TRBJ2-2; possible D gene TRBD1, 7 bases. This CDR3 region has 17 residues. Trimming took off 10 bases at V and 0 bases at J, with 21 bases between the two ends. The V gene's germline CDR1 is SGHVS and CDR2 FQNEAQ. CDR3 DNA sequence: TGTGCCACCAGAGATCAGGGGGGAGGCGCGAACACCGGGGAGCTGTTTTTT. Translated, it gives CATRDQGGGANTGELFF.

The CDR3 is CASSMLGMRQPQHF. The CDR3 nucleotides read TGTGCCAGTAGTATGCTGGGCATGCGCCAGCCCCAGCATTTT. The V gene is TRBV19, the J gene TRBJ1-5; D is undetermined. There are 14 residues in the CDR3. Germline lookup yields CDR1 LNHDA and CDR2 SQIVND (reference sequence). V lost 3 bases and J 7 bases, leaving 13 bases between the germline ends.

This clonotype was seen more than once but under ten times. This sequence joins TRBV5-5 and TRBJ2-5, with 7 bases matching TRBD2. The germline gives CDR1 SGHKS, CDR2 YYEKEE (reference sequence). CDR3 size: 15 residues. The V segment lost 4 bases and the J segment 2 bases; nucleotides outside the gene matches: 8. CDR3 amino acids: CASSLRASGQETQYF. The CDR3 nucleotides read TGTGCCAGCAGCCTTCGGGCTAGCGGACAAGAGACCCAGTACTTC. Full variable domain (outside the CDR3, taken from reference TRBV5-5 and TRBJ2-5): DAGVTQSPTHLIKTRGQQVTLRCSPISGHKSVSWYQQVLGQGPQFIFQYYEKEERGRGNFPDRFSARQFPNYSSELNVNALLLGDSALYLCASSLRASGQETQYFGPGTRLLVL.

This clonotype was picked up a small number of times. Here the CDR3 reads CASSWAGVGVEDYGYTF. The CDR3 DNA reads TGTGCCAGCAGCTGGGCGGGCGTTGGAGTGGAGGACTATGGCTACACCTTC. The chain links TRBV7-9 to TRBJ1-2; D uncertain. This CDR3 contains 17 residues. V lost 4 bases, J lost 3 bases, and 21 bases lay in between. Germline CDR1 reads SEHNR; CDR2 reads FQNEAQ (reference sequence).

This clonotype was recorded a few times. CDR3 protein: CASSLVAGADNEQFF. Written as DNA, the CDR3 is TGTGCCAGCAGCTTAGTGGCAGGGGCAGACAATGAGCAGTTCTTC. The gene calls are TRBV7-9 and TRBJ2-1; D possibly corresponds to TRBD1 (6 bases). Germline CDR1 and CDR2: SEHNR and FQNEAQ (reference sequence). The CDR3 length is 15 residues. V gave up 1 base and J gave up 5 bases, with 12 bases separating them.

This clonotype came up a few times. The chain couples TRBV28 to TRBJ1-2, with D tentatively TRBD1 (5 bases). The CDR3 consists of 16 residues. V was cut by 2 bases and J by 5 bases, with 18 bases left in between. Germline V gene lookup returns CDR1 MDHEN and CDR2 SYDVKM. CDR3: CASSLGGRRQGYGYTF. Here the CDR3 DNA reads TGTGCCAGCAGTTTAGGGGGACGCAGGCAGGGTTATGGCTACACCTTC.

CDR3 DNA sequence: TGTGCCAGCAGCTTTAACCGGGGGCGGGGGGAGACCCAGTACTTC. Its protein product is CASSFNRGRGETQYF. This chain joins TRBV11-2 and TRBJ2-5, with D possibly TRBD2 on 7 matching bases. Looked up from germline, CDR1 is SGHAT and CDR2 is FQNNGV. V dropped 3 bases and J dropped 5 bases, with 16 bases sitting between them. This CDR3 is built from 15 residues.

This clonotype was seen only a few times. This rearrangement joins TRBV24-1 to TRBJ2-1; D unresolved. The germline V and J ends were trimmed by 3 bases and 8 bases, with 7 bases remaining between them. Germline CDR1 KGHDR, CDR2 SFDVKD. This CDR3 has 12 residues. The CDR3: CATSDRVDEQFF. The CDR3 bases are TGTGCCACCAGTGATCGCGTGGATGAGCAGTTCTTC.

The CDR3 loop reads CASSFGSHSNQPQHF. The CDR3, as DNA: TGTGCCAGCAGCTTCGGGAGCCATAGCAATCAGCCCCAGCATTTT. The chain has TRBV7-2 and TRBJ1-5, with no clear D. The CDR3 covers 15 residues. Germline CDR1 is SGHTA and CDR2 is FQGNSA. V was shortened by 3 bases and J by 0 bases, with 9 bases between the two germline ends.

A note on this clonotype: A much larger clone differs from this one at a single base, so this may be a read error. Because the CDR3 is missing its conserved closing phenylalanine or tryptophan, this is likely a read error. The V call is TRBV7-6, the J call TRBJ2-1; D unresolved. The length of the CDR3 is 13 residues. The ends were cut back, 5 bases at V and 0 bases at J, with 5 bases in the middle. CDR1 is SGHVS, CDR2 FNYEAQ, per germline. For the CDR3, the DNA is TGTGCCAGCAGCCGTAGCTCCTACAATGAGCAGTTCTTA. This translates into CASSRSSYNEQFL.

The rearrangement joins TRBV7-6 to TRBJ2-1; the match to TRBD1 covers 10 bases. J gave up 8 bases and V 5 bases, and 9 bases lay outside the gene matches. The CDR3 has 15 amino acids. From germline, CDR1 is SGHVS and CDR2 FNYEAQ. The CDR3 bases are TGTGCCAGCAGCGAGACAGGGGGCCGAATCCATGAGCAGTTCTTC. Amino acid sequence: CASSETGGRIHEQFF.

The V call is TRBV7-2, the J call TRBJ2-5; no clear D gene. The V gene lost 1 base and the J gene lost 2 bases, with 11 bases spanning the gap. This CDR3 has 15 amino acids. CDR1 SGHTA and CDR2 FQGNSA come from the germline V gene. The CDR3 is CASSLVFRLQETQYF. The DNA of the CDR3 is TGTGCCAGCAGCTTAGTCTTTAGGTTACAAGAGACCCAGTACTTC.

This clonotype showed up just a few times. The chain couples TRBV24-1 to TRBJ2-7, with 9 bases that match TRBD1. The J segment lost 2 bases and the V segment lost 0 bases, leaving 10 bases of the junction unmatched. The CDR3 consists of 18 residues. In germline, CDR1 is KGHDR, CDR2 SFDVKD. The CDR3 DNA follows: TGTGCCACCAGTGATTTGAGGGGTTCCGGACAGGGGACCTACGAGCAGTACTTC. Residues: CATSDLRGSGQGTYEQYF.

The chain recombines TRBV29-1 with TRBJ1-2; D is undetermined. V lost 5 bases and J 3 bases, leaving 10 bases between the germline ends. The germline V gene has CDR1 SQVTM and CDR2 ANQGSEA. There are 12 residues in the CDR3. Here the CDR3 DNA reads TGCAGCGTTCTTTACGGAGACTATGGCTACACCTTC. Protein: CSVLYGDYGYTF.

As to this clonotype: The CDR3 ends on some other residue instead of the conserved phenylalanine or tryptophan, so this is likely a read error. The V call is TRBV11-2, the J call TRBJ1-1; D possibly corresponds to TRBD1 (6 bases). Germline assignment: CDR1 SGHAT and CDR2 FQNNGV. Deletions cut 0 bases from V and 6 bases from J, with 8 bases between. CDR3 length: 13 residues. The CDR3 is CASSLEGGAEAFL. In nucleotides, the CDR3 is TGTGCCAGCAGCTTAGAAGGGGGGGCTGAAGCTTTCTTG.

In its sample, this clonotype was seen once. The V call is TRBV18, the J call TRBJ2-7; D is uncertain. The CDR3 totals 16 residues. Germline CDR1 reads KGHSH; CDR2 reads LQKENI. Trimming left V 6 bases short and J 0 bases short, with 18 bases between. CDR3 loop: CASSPEILPLSYEQYF. CDR3 DNA sequence: TGTGCCAGCTCTCCGGAGATCCTCCCACTCTCCTACGAGCAGTACTTC.